Listed here is a single T cell receptor beta chain. The data originate from a study of blood T cell repertoires in COVID-19. The CDR3 covers 13 residues. The germline CDR1 and CDR2 sequences are SQVTM and ANQGSEA. The V end lost 6 bases, the J end lost 0 bases, and 11 bases lay between the germline ends. TCRdb's copy holds only in-frame clones and misses some; the assay was immunoSEQ multiplex PCR. The sample yields around 250,000 clones, 80% to 90% seen once. J is TRBJ1-2 and V is TRBV29-1; weak D call: TRBD1 (5 bases). The clonotype originates from a woman between 45 and 65 years old who had recovered from COVID-19. Sequenced input: PBMCs or T cells enriched from blood (not recorded which). The DNA of the CDR3 is TGCAGCGTGGGGGGGGAAACTAACTATGGCTACACCTTC. Translation gives CSVGGETNYGYTF.